This T cell receptor (beta chain) was retrieved from a study of CD8 T cells in Susac syndrome. The V segment lost 4 bases and the J segment 2 bases; nucleotides outside the gene matches: 11. CDR1 is DFQATT and CDR2 is SNEGSKA in the germline V gene (reference sequence). The CDR3 loop spans 16 amino acids. The authors reverse transcribed roughly 0.5 to 1 ug RNA with random hexamers. Across 54 Vbeta and 13 Jbeta, TCR beta CDR3 was amplified with immunoSEQ multiplex PCR. TCRdb used MiXCR to reprocess the immunoSEQ multiplex PCR reads, holding one entry per CDR3 protein. The table shows 100,000 to 150,000 distinct CDR3 sequences, with around 94% occurring only once. Controls comprised healthy donors matched for age and sex. The CD8+ and CD4+ T cells were negatively isolated, with the TEMRA cells enriched by FACS.

The chain joins TRBV20-1 to TRBJ2-1, with 7 bases identical to TRBD2. This receptor was identified in a human donor in good health. Sequencing was done on a sample of CD4+ T cells from PBMCs. The CDR3: CSAMDVSGRAYNEQFF. The DNA of the CDR3 is TGCAGTGCTATGGATGTGAGTGGGAGGGCCTACAATGAGCAGTTCTTC.